This T cell receptor beta chain was captured by sequencing in a study of Ad26.COV2.S vaccination and SARS-CoV-2 variants. In the study overall: Donor allocation was to the COV1001 Ad26.COV2.S trial arm.

Stated treatment: over 15 received Ad26.COV2.S at low or high dose, single or two shots; a few received placebo; per-sample allocation not given. Vaccine and placebo recipients were sampled on day 63 after the first injection. Vaccination used an Ad26 vector expressing Wuhan-strain SARS-CoV-2 spike. Repertoires were generated with immunoSEQ multiplex PCR, while TCRdb's copy carries only in-frame clones and drops some. The sample records some 640,000 clones, approximately 88% being singletons. The germline V and J ends were trimmed by 0 bases and 7 bases, with 12 bases remaining between them. The CDR3 has 14 residues. The germline V gene encodes CDR1 SGHDN and CDR2 FVKESK.

This sequence was found in a person aged 18-60 years who received the Ad26.COV2.S COVID-19 vaccine or a placebo. The source was peripheral blood, collected in a trial of Ad26.COV2.S vaccine versus placebo. The V gene is TRBV14, the J gene TRBJ1-1; weak D call: TRBD1 (6 bases). CDR3 sequence reads: CASSQDYGQLEAFF. Written as DNA, the CDR3 is TGTGCCAGCAGCCAAGATTACGGACAGCTTGAAGCTTTCTTT.